This T cell receptor (beta chain) was identified during a study of T cell clones after liver transplantation. V was clipped by 3 bases and J by 1 base; unmatched bases: 5. Germline CDR1 and CDR2: MGHDK and SYGVNS. The CDR3 spans 16 residues. The protocol was immunoSEQ multiplex PCR, while the TCRdb copy is restricted to in-frame clones and leaves out a portion. The table has more than 95,000 clones, 75% to 95% seen once. This clonotype was obtained from a human patient who received a liver transplant. Among the T cells, some may be from the graft donor. This sample comprised CD4+ T cells from blood, obtained 12 months after liver transplant. The chain uses TRBV25-1 and TRBJ2-7, with TRBD1 identical over 11 bases. Here the CDR3 reads CASSDRDRGGSYEQYF. CDR3 DNA: TGTGCCAGCAGTGATCGGGACAGGGGGGGATCCTACGAGCAGTACTTC.